This T cell receptor beta chain is drawn from a study of blood T cell repertoires in COVID-19. The overall study: Whether acute or convalescent, the COVID-19 samples came from the United States, Italy and Spain. The analysed material was cDNA or gDNA that came from T cells, B-cell-depleted T cells, or PBMCs.

Study processing details: Estimation of nucleated cell counts was performed using reference gene primer amplification. Produced via immunoSEQ multiplex PCR; TCRdb's table is partial and in-frame only. The V and J calls and clone size are taken from that table; D and trimming were inferred from the DNA. The sample yields under 85,000 clones, roughly 78% seen once. This clone was found a few times. Germline CDR1 and CDR2: MDHEN and SYDVKM. Trimming left V 2 bases short and J 4 bases short, with 18 bases between. The CDR3 extends over 16 amino acids. The clonotype comes from a human donor in a cohort sampled during active COVID-19. Material for sequencing was peripheral blood. This rearrangement joins TRBV28 to TRBJ2-7; tentatively, D is TRBD1 (6 bases). CDR3 bases: TGTGCCAGCAGTTTAATTGGTCAGGGGAACCCATACGAGCAGTACTTC. This gives the protein CASSLIGQGNPYEQYF.